This TCR beta chain was profiled in a study of cytomegalovirus exposure and HLA in healthy donors. Study-wide points: In vitro experiments confirmed that three CMV-associated chains were specific for CMV antigens. Reports indicated that the classifier achieved high specificity and sensitivity in diagnosing cytomegalovirus status. Subsequent analysis revealed that first-cohort TCR clusters tended to co-occur in the 95 to 150 validation repertoires. The listing of roughly 160 TCR beta chains classed them as cytomegalovirus-associated.

Points on this clone: Its antigen remains unidentified.

Sequencing was performed with immunoSEQ multiplex PCR; in TCRdb, only in-frame clones are kept and a portion is missing. The table lists roughly 100,000 clones, 85% to 90% of them singletons, with 4% in the top ten. The TCR was taken from a young woman in good health and CMV-seropositive. Material for sequencing was PBMCs.

The CDR3 spells CASSAYISGNTIYF. CDR3 bases: TGTGCCAGCAGCGCGTACATCTCTGGAAACACCATATATTTT. V is TRBV9 and J is TRBJ1-3; no definite D call. Germline assignment: CDR1 SGDLS and CDR2 YYNGEE. The CDR3 runs to 14 residues. With 3 bases removed from V and 0 bases from J, the gap between germline ends came to 7 bases.